Below are 9 T cell receptor beta chains sequenced from a single sample in a study of identical twins. TCRdb ran MiXCR on the 5' RACE reads and lists one entry per CDR3 protein. The sample has 250,000 to 350,000 distinct CDR3 sequences, roughly 8.6% seen once. The sample was also linked to a second study, of yellow fever vaccine responses in identical twins.

The sequenced material came from CD8+ T cells sorted from blood. The receptors derive from a woman under 30 in good health.

This clonotype was counted ten times or more. The CDR3 DNA sequence: TGTGCCAGCTCACCACCGGGCGGAATTGACATTCAGTACTTC. This encodes CASSPPGGIDIQYF. The chain links TRBV18 to TRBJ2-4; D call uncertain. The ends were cut back, 0 bases at V and 8 bases at J, with 11 bases in the middle. Germline V gene sequence: CDR1 KGHSH, CDR2 LQKENI. The CDR3 runs 14 residues.

This clonotype occurred a few times. CDR3 DNA: TGTGCCAGCAGGGGGGATCTGACAGGGCTAAGCTCCTACAATGAGCAGTTCTTC. It yields the protein CASRGDLTGLSSYNEQFF. The chain recombines TRBV6-1 with TRBJ2-1; 7 nucleotides match TRBD1. In germline, CDR1 is MNHNS, CDR2 SASEGT. The V segment lost 6 bases and the J segment 0 bases; nucleotides outside the gene matches: 14. The CDR3 sequence is 18 residues long.

The chain carries TRBV7-9 and TRBJ2-7; perhaps TRBD2 as D (6 bases). V dropped 5 bases and J dropped 7 bases, with 9 bases sitting between them. The CDR3 loop spans 11 amino acids. Germline-derived CDR1 and CDR2 are SEHNR and FQNEAQ (reference sequence). CDR3 nucleotide sequence: TGTGCCAGCAGCGGGGACTTTGAGCAGTACTTC. It translates to CASSGDFEQYF.

The table lists this clonotype with a count of one. This may be a read error: a much more frequent sequence differs by one nucleotide. CDR3 DNA: TGTGCCAACAGTTACTGGCAGCAATCCTACGAGCAGTACTTC. It translates to CANSYWQQSYEQYF. V gene TRBV6-5 combines with J gene TRBJ2-7, with D unclear. The CDR3 runs to 14 residues. Germline CDR1 is MNHEY and CDR2 is SVGAGI.

This clonotype was seen more than once but under ten times. J is TRBJ2-5 and V is TRBV27; 12 nucleotides line up with TRBD2. V was clipped by 5 bases and J by 1 base; unmatched bases: 8. From germline, CDR1 is MNHEY and CDR2 SMNVEV (reference sequence). This CDR3 comprises 17 residues. CDR3 residues: CASSALPGLAGQETQYF. The CDR3 nucleotides read TGTGCCAGCAGTGCCCTCCCGGGACTAGCGGGCCAAGAGACCCAGTACTTC.

This clonotype was counted ten times or more. This chain joins TRBV7-2 and TRBJ2-5; 12 bases agree with TRBD2. Germline CDR1 is SGHTA and CDR2 is FQGNSA. This CDR3 spans 16 amino acids. The junction had 4 bases not matched to a gene; V was cut back by 5 bases and J by 0 bases. CDR3 loop: CASSPGLAGNQETQYF. The DNA of the CDR3 is TGTGCCAGCAGCCCTGGACTAGCGGGGAACCAAGAGACCCAGTACTTC.

The V gene is TRBV28, the J gene TRBJ2-7; TRBD1 matches at 7 bases. CDR3 length: 15 residues. J was trimmed by 3 bases and V by 5 bases; bases with no gene match: 10. Per germline, CDR1 MDHEN and CDR2 SYDVKM. The CDR3 DNA reads as TGTGCCAGCAGTATGACAGGGATTATAGGCTACGAGCAGTACTTC. Residues: CASSMTGIIGYEQYF.

This clonotype was picked up many times. The chain is built from TRBV27 and TRBJ2-1; TRBD2 agrees at 12 bases. Trimming took 4 bases from V and 8 from J; bases not matched to a gene: 9. Germline lookup yields CDR1 MNHEY and CDR2 SMNVEV (reference sequence). This CDR3 has 16 amino acids. CDR3 sequence reads: CASSSELAGGPHEQFF. The CDR3 coding sequence is TGTGCCAGCAGTTCGGAGCTAGCGGGAGGGCCGCATGAGCAGTTCTTC.

This clonotype was picked up a small number of times. The chain recombines TRBV20-1 with TRBJ2-7; possible D gene TRBD1, 5 bases. This CDR3 region has 12 residues. Trimming removed 1 base from V and 3 bases from J, with 7 bases in between. Germline-derived CDR1 and CDR2 are DFQATT and SNEGSKA (reference sequence). This CDR3 is CSARADSYEQYF. CDR3 bases: TGCAGTGCTAGAGCCGACAGCTACGAGCAGTACTTC.